Below, one T cell receptor beta chain is given with its context. As yet, its antigen is unknown. This record belongs to a study of T cell repertoires in cytomegalovirus infection. Study-level background: Recently identified HLA-C-restricted CMV epitopes and well-studied HLA-B-restricted CMV epitopes were used by the study.

TCRdb independently ran MiXCR on the reads; one entry per CDR3 protein. Here the sample spans under 120,000 distinct CDR3 sequences, around 45% being singletons. The germline V gene encodes CDR1 SGDLS and CDR2 YYNGEE. V was cut by 2 bases and J by 5 bases, with 8 bases left in between. The CDR3 totals 13 residues. The rearrangement links TRBV9 to TRBJ2-1; perhaps TRBD2 as D (6 bases). The sequence was collected from a human donor in good health (CMV status not recorded). Some clones in this sample may be carry-over from other donors' samples. Source: CD8+ T cells from cultured PBMCs, taken from culture after CMV antigen stimulation. The CDR3 nucleotides are TGTGCCAGCAGCGTGGGACTGGACAATGAGCAGTTCTTC. Amino acid sequence: CASSVGLDNEQFF.